This entry describes one T cell receptor (beta chain). This sample is part of a study of blood T cell repertoires in COVID-19. As for the study in general: In each case, the material was cDNA or gDNA derived from T cells, B-cell-depleted T cells, or PBMCs.

The CDR3 runs 16 residues. V lost 5 bases to trimming and J lost 1 base; unmatched junction nucleotides: 7. The germline V gene encodes CDR1 KGHSH and CDR2 LQKENI. Generated by immunoSEQ multiplex PCR, the TCRdb table keeps only in-frame clones and is missing some. The sample consists of around 270,000 clones, around 89% of them appearing once. The J gene is TRBJ2-2, the V gene TRBV18; 7 nucleotides agree with TRBD1. The specimen was peripheral blood. The TCR was taken from a man aged 55 to 70 who had recovered from COVID-19. CDR3 DNA: TGTGCCAGCTCATCGGACAGGACATTGAACACCGGGGAGCTGTTTTTT. It specifies CASSSDRTLNTGELFF.